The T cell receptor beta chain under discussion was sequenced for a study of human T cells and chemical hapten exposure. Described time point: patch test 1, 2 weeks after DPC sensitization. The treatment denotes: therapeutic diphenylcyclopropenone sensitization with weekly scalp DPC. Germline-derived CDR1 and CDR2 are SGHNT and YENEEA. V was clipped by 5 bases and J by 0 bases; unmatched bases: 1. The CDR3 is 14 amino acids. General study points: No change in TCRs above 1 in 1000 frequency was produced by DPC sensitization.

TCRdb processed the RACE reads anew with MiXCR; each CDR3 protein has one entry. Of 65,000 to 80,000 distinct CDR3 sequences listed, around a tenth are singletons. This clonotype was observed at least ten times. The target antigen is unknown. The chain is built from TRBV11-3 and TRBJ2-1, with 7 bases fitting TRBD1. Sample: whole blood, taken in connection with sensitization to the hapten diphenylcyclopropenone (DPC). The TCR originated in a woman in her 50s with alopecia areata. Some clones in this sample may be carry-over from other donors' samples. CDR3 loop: CASSGQDSYNEQFF. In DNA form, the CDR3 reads TGTGCCAGCAGCGGACAGGACTCCTACAATGAGCAGTTCTTC.